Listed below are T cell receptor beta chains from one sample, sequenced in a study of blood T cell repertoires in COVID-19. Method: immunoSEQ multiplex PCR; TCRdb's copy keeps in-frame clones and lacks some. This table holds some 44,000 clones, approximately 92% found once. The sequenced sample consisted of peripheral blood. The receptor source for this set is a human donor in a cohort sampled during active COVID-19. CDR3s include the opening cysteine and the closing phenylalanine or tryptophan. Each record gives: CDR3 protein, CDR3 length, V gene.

cdr3_aa: CASSLRNTADEKLFF
cdr3_length: 15
v_call: TRBV5-4

cdr3_aa: CASSYLANYGYTF
cdr3_length: 13
v_call: TRBV6-2/TRBV6-3

cdr3_aa: CASSPDRRNTGELFF
cdr3_length: 15
v_call: TRBV6-5

cdr3_aa: CAWSGGRVIVNTEAFF
cdr3_length: 16
v_call: TRBV30

cdr3_aa: CAISESTGVGQPQHF
cdr3_length: 15
v_call: TRBV10-3

cdr3_aa: CACRGAHLFGYTF
cdr3_length: 13
v_call: TRBV21-1

cdr3_aa: CSVGSQSSNQYF
cdr3_length: 12
v_call: TRBV29-1

cdr3_aa: CSVEILETGGLDYGYTF
cdr3_length: 17
v_call: TRBV29-1

cdr3_aa: CATSMGGLTEAFF
cdr3_length: 13
v_call: TRBV15

cdr3_aa: CASRQGASGQYF
cdr3_length: 12
v_call: TRBV6-5

cdr3_aa: CAWARGQGLGNTIYF
cdr3_length: 15
v_call: TRBV30

cdr3_aa: CASSSTGERNTIYF
cdr3_length: 14
v_call: TRBV6-6

cdr3_aa: CATSDLRRGGTDTQYF
cdr3_length: 16
v_call: TRBV24-1

cdr3_aa: CASSLTTGLAANEQFF
cdr3_length: 16
v_call: TRBV7-3

cdr3_aa: CATSVSGSADTQYF
cdr3_length: 14
v_call: TRBV24-1

cdr3_aa: CASSPPSRLDTGELFF
cdr3_length: 16
v_call: TRBV11-3

cdr3_aa: CAWRGHGTVSNQPQHF
cdr3_length: 16
v_call: TRBV30

cdr3_aa: CASSFLQETQYF
cdr3_length: 12
v_call: TRBV5-6

cdr3_aa: CATSNLGHPTDTQYF
cdr3_length: 15
v_call: TRBV15

cdr3_aa: CASSIPTGATTGSPLHF
cdr3_length: 17
v_call: TRBV19

cdr3_aa: CASSMGLANTGELFF
cdr3_length: 15
v_call: TRBV19

cdr3_aa: CASSHSTSGGSDTQYF
cdr3_length: 16
v_call: TRBV3-1/TRBV3-2

cdr3_aa: CASGPGTGGYHHPFF
cdr3_length: 15
v_call: TRBV5-1

cdr3_aa: CASSLEWASGKYNEQFF
cdr3_length: 17
v_call: TRBV5-4

cdr3_aa: CAWSPAGVETQYF
cdr3_length: 13
v_call: TRBV30

cdr3_aa: CASSVDGTTNEKLFF
cdr3_length: 15
v_call: TRBV6-2/TRBV6-3

cdr3_aa: CATSREAGIGNTIYF
cdr3_length: 15
v_call: TRBV15

cdr3_aa: CASSLAWDRSSYEQYF
cdr3_length: 16
v_call: TRBV27

cdr3_aa: CASSPSQGSQETQYF
cdr3_length: 15
v_call: TRBV4-1

cdr3_aa: CASSLGTNQPQHF
cdr3_length: 13
v_call: TRBV3-1/TRBV3-2

cdr3_aa: CASSLRATNEKLFF
cdr3_length: 14
v_call: TRBV18

cdr3_aa: CATSDPAHGNTEAFF
cdr3_length: 15
v_call: TRBV24-1

cdr3_aa: CASSLGARTTDTQYF
cdr3_length: 15
v_call: TRBV7-8

cdr3_aa: CASSALGQRNTGELFF
cdr3_length: 16
v_call: TRBV2

cdr3_aa: CASSLARGTSTNEQFF
cdr3_length: 16
v_call: TRBV7-6

cdr3_aa: CASRDSHTSTDTQYF
cdr3_length: 15
v_call: TRBV28

cdr3_aa: CASSLTPRGAGELFF
cdr3_length: 15
v_call: TRBV5-1

cdr3_aa: CASSVHRAGELNEQYF
cdr3_length: 16
v_call: TRBV2

cdr3_aa: CASSLGHGNQPQHF
cdr3_length: 14
v_call: TRBV6-5

cdr3_aa: CSALSDRPMNTEAFF
cdr3_length: 15
v_call: TRBV29-1

cdr3_aa: CSVEAEGLAGGYTQYF
cdr3_length: 16
v_call: TRBV29-1

cdr3_aa: CASSLLWNTEAFF
cdr3_length: 13
v_call: TRBV5-4

cdr3_aa: CASSTRDRGDEQFF
cdr3_length: 14
v_call: TRBV9

cdr3_aa: CASSIDSHYEQYF
cdr3_length: 13
v_call: TRBV9

cdr3_aa: CASSEGGRIYGYTF
cdr3_length: 14
v_call: TRBV6-1

cdr3_aa: CASSLDLTGVGTDTQYF
cdr3_length: 17
v_call: TRBV11-2

cdr3_aa: CASSLSGGEEKLFF
cdr3_length: 14
v_call: TRBV4-1

cdr3_aa: CASSQSRLFTDTQYF
cdr3_length: 15
v_call: TRBV4-1

cdr3_aa: CASSRGLQASAETQYF
cdr3_length: 16
v_call: TRBV5-4

cdr3_aa: CASSLALGDSGNTIYF
cdr3_length: 16
v_call: TRBV5-1

cdr3_aa: CASSPRAEDTQYF
cdr3_length: 13
v_call: TRBV7-9

cdr3_aa: CASSQGSWEVVGYTF
cdr3_length: 15
v_call: TRBV5-8

cdr3_aa: CASSQGPGDFYEQYF
cdr3_length: 15
v_call: TRBV3-1/TRBV3-2